These T cell receptor beta chains were read from a single sample in a study of STAT3 mutations in large granular lymphocyte leukemia. TCRdb's copy holds only in-frame clones and misses some; the assay was immunoSEQ multiplex PCR. The sample carries approximately 17,000 clones, approximately 84% recorded once. Sequencing input: peripheral blood mononuclear cells. The receptors were sampled from a man aged 50-60 years with T-cell large granular lymphocyte leukemia. Some clones in this sample may be carry-over from other donors' samples. Each CDR3 is given with its conserved first and last residue. D genes are given only for firm matches. Clone size is not always given. Where it is, it says once, few, many or a class for expanded clones.

TRBD1 TRBJ1-4 - TRBV13 CASSFGTVRREKLFF TGTGCCAGCAGCTTCGGGACAGTGAGACGAGAAAAACTGTTTTTT
- TRBJ2-7 once TRBV18 CASSRGAQTYEQYF TGTGCCAGCTCACGGGGAGCGCAGACCTACGAGCAGTACTTC
TRBD1 TRBJ1-2 - TRBV30 CAWSVRTGQGYTF TGTGCCTGGAGTGTACGGACAGGACAAGGCTACACCTTC
- TRBJ2-7 - TRBV28 CATQDILSYEQYF TGTGCCACCCAGGACATCCTCTCCTACGAGCAGTACTTC
TRBD1 TRBJ2-4 - TRBV9 CASSPQGAGKNIQYF TGTGCCAGCAGCCCACAGGGGGCGGGCAAAAACATTCAGTACTTC
TRBD2 TRBJ2-1 - TRBV6-1 CASSDRSGRAHEQFF TGTGCCAGCAGTGACCGTAGCGGGAGGGCCCATGAGCAGTTCTTC
- TRBJ2-4 - TRBV6-4 CASSDDVMREGDIQYF TGTGCCAGCAGTGATGACGTTATGAGGGAAGGGGACATTCAGTACTTC
- TRBJ2-5 once TRBV7-9 CASSPWPQETQYF TGTGCCAGCAGCCCTTGGCCCCAAGAGACCCAGTACTTC
- TRBJ1-2 - TRBV30 CAWSVPRDIGYTF TGTGCCTGGAGTGTACCCAGGGATATTGGCTACACCTTC
- TRBJ1-3 - TRBV5-1 CASSSGTDSGNTIYF TGCGCCAGCAGCTCCGGGACGGACTCTGGAAACACCATATATTTT
- TRBJ2-3 few TRBV6-5 CASSYSGYETDTQYF TGTGCCAGCAGTTATTCGGGGTACGAAACAGATACGCAGTATTTT
TRBD1 TRBJ1-1 - TRBV9 CASSTRTGEAFF TGTGCCAGCAGCACCCGGACAGGGGAAGCTTTCTTT
TRBD1 TRBJ1-2 - TRBV28 CASRLQGLYGYIF TGTGCCAGCAGGTTACAGGGGCTCTATGGCTACATCTTC
TRBD1 TRBJ1-2 - TRBV27 CASSPGQGRPVYGYTF TGTGCCAGCAGTCCCGGACAGGGGCGCCCTGTCTATGGCTACACCTTC
- TRBJ1-6 - TRBV6-5 CASRSWDGHSPLHF TGTGCCAGCAGATCATGGGACGGCCATTCACCCCTCCACTTT
TRBD1 TRBJ2-7 - TRBV10-3 CAISEQSGGPYEQYF TGTGCCATCAGTGAGCAGTCAGGGGGCCCCTACGAGCAGTACTTC
- TRBJ2-2 - TRBV6-5 CASFSPGELFF TGTGCCAGCTTTTCCCCCGGGGAGCTGTTTTTT
TRBD2 TRBJ2-7 - TRBV28 CASSSPSGDSYEQYF TGTGCCAGCAGTTCCCCTAGCGGGGACTCCTACGAGCAGTACTTC
TRBD1 TRBJ2-1 - TRBV15 CATSRPGQGYEQFF TGTGCCACCAGCAGACCGGGACAGGGTTATGAGCAGTTCTTC
TRBD1 TRBJ2-2 - TRBV19 CASSADRATGELFF TGTGCCAGTAGTGCGGACAGGGCCACCGGGGAGCTGTTTTTT
- TRBJ1-5 once TRBV6-5 CASSSAKGNSNQPQHF TGTGCCAGCAGTTCGGCTAAGGGCAATAGCAATCAGCCCCAGCATTTT
- TRBJ1-1 - TRBV6-5 CASSPPRGVNTEAFF TGTGCCAGCAGTCCCCCCCGGGGGGTGAACACTGAAGCTTTCTTT